This T cell receptor (beta chain) was recovered during a study of cytomegalovirus exposure and HLA in healthy donors. In the study overall: The study placed less than 90% of its approximately 400 genotyped donors in the Caucasian-associated ancestry cluster.

Germline CDR1 and CDR2: LGHNA and YNFKEQ. There are 16 residues in the CDR3. Trimming took off 0 bases at V and 4 bases at J, with 15 bases between the two ends. Findings of the study overall: Despite most TCR sequences being rare, some public TCRs occurred in many donors. It has been reported that TCR beta sequences accurately predicted the HLA-A and HLA-B alleles of most subjects.

The PCR employed 60 Vbeta primers together with 13 Jbeta primers. Sequenced by immunoSEQ multiplex PCR; TCRdb stores in-frame clones only, minus some. The table has 200,000 to 250,000 clones, about 89% seen once; the top ten hold approximately 1%. As concerns this clone: Its cognate antigen is unknown.

This chain links TRBV4-2 with TRBJ1-2, with D hard to call. Input material: PBMCs. The sequence was obtained from a woman between 18 and 30 years old in good health and CMV-seronegative. The CDR3 loop is CASSQERSQELYGYTF. CDR3 nucleotides: TGTGCCAGCAGCCAAGAACGGTCTCAGGAACTCTATGGCTACACCTTC.